The present entry profiles one TCR beta chain with its context. The assay was carried out at the deep level. TCRdb's copy holds only in-frame clones and misses some; the assay was immunoSEQ multiplex PCR. The sample lists roughly 2.5 million clones; around 90% were seen once. These data belong to a study of shared clonotypes between healthy human individuals. The CDR3 contains 13 residues. Per germline, CDR1 SGHRS and CDR2 YFSETQ. Trimming removed 7 bases at V and 3 bases at J, with 14 bases between. V is TRBV5-1 and J is TRBJ2-7; TRBD1 is a possible D gene (6 bases). The specimen was naive CD4+ T cells sorted from blood. Subset noted: CD45RA+ positively selected. The sequence came from a man aged 18 to 30 in good health. Written as DNA, the CDR3 is TGCGCCAGCGGTCGGGACACTTACTACGAGCAGTACTTC. The encoded protein is CASGRDTYYEQYF.